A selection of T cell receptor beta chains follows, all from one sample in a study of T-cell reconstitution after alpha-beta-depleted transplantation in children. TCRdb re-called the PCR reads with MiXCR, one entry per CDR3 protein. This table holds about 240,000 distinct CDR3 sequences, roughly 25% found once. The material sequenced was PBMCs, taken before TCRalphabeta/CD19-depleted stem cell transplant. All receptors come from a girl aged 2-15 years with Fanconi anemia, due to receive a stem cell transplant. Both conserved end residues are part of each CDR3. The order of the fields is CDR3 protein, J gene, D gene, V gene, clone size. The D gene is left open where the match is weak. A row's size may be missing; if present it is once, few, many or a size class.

CDR3: CASSAGTSGYEQYF; J: TRBJ2-7; D: TRBD2; V: TRBV12-3/TRBV12-4; size: -
CDR3: CASSMTEAYEQYF; J: TRBJ2-7; D: -; V: TRBV19; size: -
CDR3: CSVKLQGSNQPQHF; J: TRBJ1-5; D: -; V: TRBV29-1; size: -
CDR3: CASRRGANEQFF; J: TRBJ2-1; D: -; V: TRBV27; size: once
CDR3: CASSLAGAGGVSTDTQYF; J: TRBJ2-3; D: TRBD2; V: TRBV7-2; size: -
CDR3: CSVEEGSNEQFF; J: TRBJ2-1; D: -; V: TRBV20-1; size: few
CDR3: CASSLSVGGADTQYF; J: TRBJ2-3; D: -; V: TRBV27; size: few
CDR3: CSARDGRQGMNTEAFF; J: TRBJ1-1; D: TRBD1; V: TRBV20-1; size: few
CDR3: CASSQATSGSYEQYF; J: TRBJ2-7; D: TRBD2; V: TRBV4-2; size: many
CDR3: CSVGIGLPLTYEQYF; J: TRBJ2-7; D: -; V: TRBV29-1; size: few
CDR3: CASSSYLGRTGRDTQYF; J: TRBJ2-3; D: -; V: TRBV27; size: many
CDR3: CSARNRDRNSGANVLTF; J: TRBJ2-6; D: TRBD1; V: TRBV20-1; size: many
CDR3: CSVDTIGSSYNEQFF; J: TRBJ2-1; D: -; V: TRBV29-1; size: many
CDR3: CSATSEKLFF; J: TRBJ1-4; D: -; V: TRBV29-1; size: -
CDR3: CASSYGLAGAYEQYF; J: TRBJ2-7; D: TRBD2; V: TRBV5-1; size: -
CDR3: CATSETFGEFYNEQFF; J: TRBJ2-1; D: -; V: TRBV24-1; size: many
CDR3: CASSFDRGGTDTQYF; J: TRBJ2-3; D: TRBD1; V: TRBV7-2; size: -
CDR3: CASSPTSGPNEQFF; J: TRBJ2-1; D: TRBD2; V: TRBV14; size: -
CDR3: CASSRTGTINHRQFF; J: TRBJ2-1; D: TRBD2; V: TRBV12-3/TRBV12-4; size: -
CDR3: CSARRGRGGYTF; J: TRBJ1-2; D: -; V: TRBV20-1; size: many
CDR3: CASSLVVPADSFYEQYF; J: TRBJ2-7; D: -; V: TRBV11-2; size: -
CDR3: CASSVAPSSYNEQFF; J: TRBJ2-1; D: -; V: TRBV2; size: -
CDR3: CASSRPNGAGPYEQYF; J: TRBJ2-7; D: -; V: TRBV18; size: few
CDR3: CASSLPRRGLAQPEQYF; J: TRBJ2-7; D: TRBD2; V: TRBV28; size: -
CDR3: CSVVLRGEQYF; J: TRBJ2-7; D: -; V: TRBV29-1; size: many
CDR3: CSAGLEELFF; J: TRBJ2-2; D: TRBD2; V: TRBV29-1; size: -
CDR3: CASSRKDALRTDTQYF; J: TRBJ2-3; D: -; V: TRBV11-2; size: -
CDR3: CASSLSSNGLGQYF; J: TRBJ2-7; D: TRBD2; V: TRBV12-3/TRBV12-4; size: many
CDR3: CASNLAGAYEQYF; J: TRBJ2-7; D: TRBD2; V: TRBV6-2/TRBV6-3; size: -
CDR3: CASSHIGLADFTDTQYF; J: TRBJ2-3; D: TRBD2; V: TRBV5-4; size: many
CDR3: CSSSPSGRSSYEQYF; J: TRBJ2-7; D: TRBD2; V: TRBV7-9; size: few
CDR3: CASTRGQFTDTQYF; J: TRBJ2-3; D: -; V: TRBV28; size: -
CDR3: CSVEREGLYNEQFF; J: TRBJ2-1; D: TRBD2; V: TRBV29-1; size: few
CDR3: CSARDRGRLSTDTQYF; J: TRBJ2-3; D: TRBD2; V: TRBV20-1; size: few
CDR3: CASSPLRGAGGIYEQYF; J: TRBJ2-7; D: TRBD1; V: TRBV7-6; size: -
CDR3: CASSLEVRLRQETQYF; J: TRBJ2-5; D: -; V: TRBV5-5; size: many
CDR3: CSVALGSGETQYF; J: TRBJ2-5; D: -; V: TRBV29-1; size: many
CDR3: CASSEARPGLHSYEQYF; J: TRBJ2-7; D: -; V: TRBV25-1; size: few
CDR3: CASSFPGLAVQETQYF; J: TRBJ2-5; D: TRBD2; V: TRBV28; size: few
CDR3: CSVEDGSAYEQYF; J: TRBJ2-7; D: -; V: TRBV29-1; size: few
CDR3: CASSIPGTGIGEQYF; J: TRBJ2-7; D: TRBD1; V: TRBV28; size: -
CDR3: CASRMRERGVFSYEQYF; J: TRBJ2-7; D: TRBD2; V: TRBV6-1; size: many
CDR3: CSAERTGHQETQYF; J: TRBJ2-5; D: TRBD1; V: TRBV20-1; size: -
CDR3: CASSFGDTEAFF; J: TRBJ1-1; D: -; V: TRBV12-3/TRBV12-4; size: -
CDR3: CASSLNSGTLQETQYF; J: TRBJ2-5; D: -; V: TRBV7-6; size: few